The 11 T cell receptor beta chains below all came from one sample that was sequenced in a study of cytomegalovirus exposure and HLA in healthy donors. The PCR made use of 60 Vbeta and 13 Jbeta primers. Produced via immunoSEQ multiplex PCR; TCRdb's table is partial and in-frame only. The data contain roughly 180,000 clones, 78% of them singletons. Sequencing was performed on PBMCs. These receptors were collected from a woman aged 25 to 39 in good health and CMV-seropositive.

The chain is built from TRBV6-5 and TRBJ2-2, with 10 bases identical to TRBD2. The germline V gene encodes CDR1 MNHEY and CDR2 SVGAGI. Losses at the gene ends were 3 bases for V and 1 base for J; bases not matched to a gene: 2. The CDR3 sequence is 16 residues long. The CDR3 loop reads CASSYSSGGNTGELFF. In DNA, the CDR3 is TGTGCCAGCAGTTATTCTAGCGGGGGGAACACCGGGGAGCTGTTTTTT.

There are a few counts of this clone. The CDR3 bases are TGTGCCAGCAGCTTAGATGGACAAGCCACCGGGGAGCTGTTTTTT. Its translation: CASSLDGQATGELFF. The chain recombines TRBV11-3 with TRBJ2-2; possibly TRBD1 for D (5 bases). The germline gives CDR1 SGHNT, CDR2 YENEEA. The CDR3 has 15 residues. With 0 bases removed from V and 4 bases from J, the gap between germline ends came to 9 bases. The full variable domain, completed using reference TRBV11-3 and TRBJ2-2, is EAGVVQSPRYKIIEKKQPVAFWCNPISGHNTLYWYLQNLGQGPELLIRYENEEAVDDSQLPKDRFSAERLKGVDSTLKIQPAELGDSAVYLCASSLDGQATGELFFGEGSRLTVL.

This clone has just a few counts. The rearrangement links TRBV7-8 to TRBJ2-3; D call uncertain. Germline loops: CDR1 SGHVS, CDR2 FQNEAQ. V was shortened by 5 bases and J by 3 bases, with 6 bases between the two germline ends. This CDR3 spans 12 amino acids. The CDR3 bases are TGTGCCAGCAGCCCCCGGACAGATACGCAGTATTTT. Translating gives CASSPRTDTQYF.

In nucleotides, the CDR3 is TGCGCCAGCAGCTTGGATCCGGCCCTGGGGGGAGAGCAGTACTTC. Its protein product is CASSLDPALGGEQYF. This chain joins TRBV5-1 and TRBJ2-5; tentatively, D is TRBD2 (6 bases). The germline gives CDR1 SGHRS, CDR2 YFSETQ. The CDR3 runs to 15 residues. V was pared by 0 bases and J by 11 bases, with 20 bases between.

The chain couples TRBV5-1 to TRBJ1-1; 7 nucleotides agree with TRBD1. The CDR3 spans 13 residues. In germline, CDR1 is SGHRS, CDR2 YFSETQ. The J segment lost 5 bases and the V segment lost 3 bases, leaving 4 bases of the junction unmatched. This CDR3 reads CASSSTGETEAFF. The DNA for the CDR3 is TGCGCCAGCAGCTCCACAGGGGAAACTGAAGCTTTCTTT.

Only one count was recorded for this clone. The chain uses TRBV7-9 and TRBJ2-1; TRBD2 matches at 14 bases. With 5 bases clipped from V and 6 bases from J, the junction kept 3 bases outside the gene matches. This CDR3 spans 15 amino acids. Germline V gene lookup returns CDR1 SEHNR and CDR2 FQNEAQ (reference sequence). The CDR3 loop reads CASSGTSGGPNEQFF. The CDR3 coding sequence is TGTGCCAGCAGCGGGACTAGCGGGGGACCCAATGAGCAGTTCTTC. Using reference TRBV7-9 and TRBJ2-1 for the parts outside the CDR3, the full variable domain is DTGVSQNPRHKITKRGQNVTFRCDPISEHNRLYWYRQTLGQGPEFLTYFQNEAQLEKSRLLSDRFSAERPKGSFSTLEIQRTEQGDSAMYLCASSGTSGGPNEQFFGPGTRLTVL.

The CDR3 loop is CASSENSGTNQPQHF. CDR3 in DNA: TGTGCCAGCAGTGAAAATAGCGGCACTAATCAGCCCCAGCATTTT. This rearrangement joins TRBV6-1 to TRBJ1-5; D gene unclear. This CDR3 contains 15 residues. Germline V gene data show CDR1 as MNHNS and CDR2 as SASEGT. V was pared by 2 bases and J by 4 bases, with 12 bases between.

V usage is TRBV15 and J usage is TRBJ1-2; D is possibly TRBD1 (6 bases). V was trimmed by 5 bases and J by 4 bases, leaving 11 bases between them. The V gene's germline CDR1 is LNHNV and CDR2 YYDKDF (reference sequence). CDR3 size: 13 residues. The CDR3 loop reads CATSPGGPYGYTF. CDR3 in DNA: TGTGCCACCAGCCCGGGGGGGCCCTATGGCTACACCTTC.

The CDR3 DNA reads as TGTGCCAGCAGCCAGGAGAGCGGGGACTACTACAATGAGCAGTTCTTC. Amino acid sequence: CASSQESGDYYNEQFF. V is TRBV4-2 and J is TRBJ2-1; 7 nucleotides line up with TRBD2. The V gene end was trimmed by 3 bases and the J gene end by 3 bases; junction bases not matched to a gene: 8. The germline V gene has CDR1 LGHNA and CDR2 YNFKEQ. The CDR3 spans 16 residues.

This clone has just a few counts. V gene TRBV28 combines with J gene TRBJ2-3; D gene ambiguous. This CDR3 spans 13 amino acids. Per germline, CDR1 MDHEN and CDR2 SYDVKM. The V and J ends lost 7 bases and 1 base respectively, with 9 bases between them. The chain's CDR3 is CASTLGGTDTQYF. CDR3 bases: TGTGCCAGCACCCTCGGTGGCACAGATACGCAGTATTTT.

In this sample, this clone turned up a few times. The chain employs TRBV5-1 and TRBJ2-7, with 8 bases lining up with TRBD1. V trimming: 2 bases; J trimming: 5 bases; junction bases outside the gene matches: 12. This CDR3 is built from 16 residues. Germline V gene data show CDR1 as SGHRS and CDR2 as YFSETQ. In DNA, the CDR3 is TGCGCCAGCAGCTTCGGGCTGGCAGGGGGCTTCAACGAGCAGTACTTC. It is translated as CASSFGLAGGFNEQYF.